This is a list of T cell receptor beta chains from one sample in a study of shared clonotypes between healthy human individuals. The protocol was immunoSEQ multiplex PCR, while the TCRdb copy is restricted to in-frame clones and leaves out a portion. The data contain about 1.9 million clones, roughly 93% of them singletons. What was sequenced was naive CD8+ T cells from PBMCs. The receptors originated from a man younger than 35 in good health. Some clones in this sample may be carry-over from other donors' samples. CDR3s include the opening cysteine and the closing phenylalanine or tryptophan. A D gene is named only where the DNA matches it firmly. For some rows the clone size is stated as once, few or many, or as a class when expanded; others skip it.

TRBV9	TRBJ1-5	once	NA	CASSERGGNQPQHF	TGTGCCAGCAGCGAGCGAGGGGGCAATCAGCCCCAGCATTTT
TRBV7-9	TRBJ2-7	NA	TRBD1	CASSAFRDRVNYEQYF	TGTGCCAGCAGCGCCTTCCGGGACAGGGTGAATTACGAGCAGTACTTC
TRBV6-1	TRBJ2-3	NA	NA	CASSVPDTQYF	TGTGCCAGCAGTGTGCCCGATACGCAGTATTTT
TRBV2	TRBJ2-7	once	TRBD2	CASTGGGYEQYF	TGTGCCAGCACGGGGGGAGGGTACGAGCAGTACTTC
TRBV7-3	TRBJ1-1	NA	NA	CASSLGKGLEAFF	TGTGCCAGCAGCTTAGGAAAAGGGCTAGAAGCTTTCTTT
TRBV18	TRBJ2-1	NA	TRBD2	CASSPPGYVAGGQYNEQFF	TGTGCCAGCTCACCACCGGGGTATGTAGCGGGAGGGCAGTACAATGAGCAGTTCTTC
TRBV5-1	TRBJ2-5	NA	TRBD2	CASSLVAGGGETQYF	TGCGCCAGCAGCTTGGTAGCGGGAGGCGGTGAGACCCAGTACTTC
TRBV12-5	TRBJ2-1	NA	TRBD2	CASGPPAAGVNEQFF	TGTGCTAGTGGTCCCCCAGCAGCGGGAGTCAATGAGCAGTTCTTC
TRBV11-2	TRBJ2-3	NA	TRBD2	CASSPSVAGGPDTQYF	TGTGCCAGCAGCCCCTCGGTGGCGGGAGGGCCAGATACGCAGTATTTT
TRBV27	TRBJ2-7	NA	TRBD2	CASTPNPPRGRAKNEQYF	TGTGCCAGCACCCCCAACCCCCCCCGCGGGAGGGCCAAAAACGAGCAGTACTTC
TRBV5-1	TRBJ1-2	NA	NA	CASSLGRDPPYGYTF	TGCGCCAGCAGCTTGGGAAGGGATCCTCCGTATGGCTACACCTTC
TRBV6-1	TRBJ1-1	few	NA	CASSGDTSEDAEAFF	TGTGCCAGCAGTGGGGACACCTCCGAAGACGCTGAAGCTTTCTTT
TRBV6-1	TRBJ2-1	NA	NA	CASSERAGLPYNEQFF	TGTGCCAGCAGTGAACGGGCGGGACTCCCCTACAATGAGCAGTTCTTC
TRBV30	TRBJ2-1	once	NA	CAWTPMGMDNEQFF	TGTGCCTGGACCCCAATGGGAATGGACAATGAGCAGTTCTTC
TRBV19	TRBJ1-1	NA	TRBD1	CASRLTGGYEAFF	TGTGCCAGTAGGTTAACAGGGGGCTATGAAGCTTTCTTT
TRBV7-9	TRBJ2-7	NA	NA	CASSPGPDYEQYF	TGTGCCAGCAGCCCGGGACCGGACTACGAGCAGTACTTC
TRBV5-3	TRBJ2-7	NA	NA	CARSQVGGDIYEQYF	TGTGCCAGAAGCCAGGTTGGGGGGGACATCTACGAGCAGTACTTC
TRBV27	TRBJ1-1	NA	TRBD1	CASSPDRDTEAFF	TGTGCCAGCAGCCCGGACAGGGACACTGAAGCTTTCTTT
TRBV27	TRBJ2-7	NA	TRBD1	CASKHRGPYEQYF	TGTGCCAGCAAGCACAGGGGCCCCTACGAGCAGTACTTC
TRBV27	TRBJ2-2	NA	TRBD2	CASSSSGTSGRADTGELFF	TGTGCCAGCAGTTCCTCCGGGACTAGCGGGAGGGCAGACACCGGGGAGCTGTTTTTT
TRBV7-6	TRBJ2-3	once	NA	CASSLGDWHLADTQYF	TGTGCCAGCAGCTTAGGAGATTGGCACCTGGCAGATACGCAGTATTTT
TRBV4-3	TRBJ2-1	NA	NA	CASSQSLRPSTAHEQFF	TGCGCCAGCAGCCAATCGTTAAGGCCATCCACTGCGCATGAGCAGTTCTTC
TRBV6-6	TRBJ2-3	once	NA	CASSYGGTDTQYF	TGTGCCAGCAGTTACGGGGGGACAGATACGCAGTATTTT
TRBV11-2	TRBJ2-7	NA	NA	CASSRGPRLGDEQYF	TGTGCCAGCAGCCGCGGACCCCGGCTCGGGGACGAGCAGTACTTC
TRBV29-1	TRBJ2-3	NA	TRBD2	CSVLAGPTDTQYF	TGCAGCGTTCTAGCGGGACCCACAGATACGCAGTATTTT
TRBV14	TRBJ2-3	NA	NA	CASSQSTDTQYF	TGTGCCAGCAGCCAGTCCACAGATACGCAGTATTTT